The 28 T cell receptor beta chains below come from one sample, sequenced in a study of PD-1 blockade in classical Hodgkin lymphoma. As to time point: newly diagnosed, previously untreated cHL patient sample. Isolation of CD4+ T cells from thawed PBMCs was performed by magnetic negative selection. The protocol was immunoSEQ multiplex PCR, while the TCRdb copy is restricted to in-frame clones and leaves out a portion. The sample carries around 21,000 clones, 90% to 95% recorded once. Sequencing was carried out using CD4+ T cells from blood. The receptors were sampled from a human donor with classical Hodgkin lymphoma.

This chain joins TRBV5-1 and TRBJ2-5, with TRBD2 as a possible D gene (6 bases). The CDR3 runs 15 residues. The germline V gene encodes CDR1 SGHRS and CDR2 YFSETQ. The V end lost 2 bases, the J end lost 1 base, and 12 bases lay between the germline ends. The CDR3 spells CASSFRWGGQETQYF. In nucleotides, the CDR3 is TGCGCCAGCAGCTTTAGATGGGGAGGCCAAGAGACCCAGTACTTC.

The chain links TRBV4-1 to TRBJ2-5, with 13 bases aligning to TRBD2. This CDR3 spans 17 amino acids. Germline CDR1 reads MGHRA; CDR2 reads YSYEKL. J lost 4 bases, V lost 0 bases, and 5 bases had no gene match. In DNA form, the CDR3 reads TGCGCCAGCAGCCAAGAGGACGGACTAGCGGGAGCAGAGACCCAGTACTTC. Translated: CASSQEDGLAGAETQYF.

V is TRBV10-3 and J is TRBJ1-6, with unresolved D. This CDR3 region has 13 residues. Trimming took off 7 bases at V and 7 bases at J, with 11 bases between the two ends. Germline CDR1 and CDR2: ENHRY and SYGVKD. CDR3 DNA sequence: TGTGCCATCACCCCTGGACGCAATTCACCCCTCCACTTT. It codes for CAITPGRNSPLHF.

The chain joins TRBV2 to TRBJ2-7; 11 bases match TRBD1. Germline V gene lookup returns CDR1 SNHLY and CDR2 FYNNEI. This CDR3 has 13 amino acids. V lost 8 bases to trimming and J lost 4 bases; unmatched junction nucleotides: 4. The CDR3 is CASRDRGIYEQYF. The CDR3 region has the DNA TGTGCCAGCCGGGACAGGGGGATTTACGAGCAGTACTTC.

The rearrangement uses TRBV5-4 and TRBJ2-3; the match to TRBD1 covers 8 bases. The V segment lost 4 bases and the J segment 4 bases; nucleotides outside the gene matches: 8. This CDR3 spans 15 amino acids. Germline values: CDR1 SGHNT, CDR2 YYREEE (reference sequence). The CDR3 nucleotides are TGTGCCAGCAGCCGGCGGGACAGGTCCCCAGATACGCAGTATTTT. Its protein is CASSRRDRSPDTQYF.

The rearrangement joins TRBV4-2 to TRBJ2-4, with 9 bases lining up with TRBD1. This CDR3 has 15 amino acids. Germline trimming cut 0 bases from V and 6 bases from J; bases unmatched to any gene: 3. Germline V gene sequence: CDR1 LGHNA, CDR2 YNFKEQ. DNA of the CDR3: TGTGCCAGCAGCCAAGACCCGGGACAGGGAAACATTCAGTACTTC. Translation gives CASSQDPGQGNIQYF.

This chain connects TRBV28 to TRBJ1-4, with unresolved D. V dropped 4 bases and J dropped 8 bases, with 11 bases sitting between them. From germline, CDR1 is MDHEN and CDR2 SYDVKM. This CDR3 has 13 amino acids. In DNA form, the CDR3 reads TGTGCCAGCAGTTCCATTCTTAGGGAAAAACTGTTTTTT. This encodes CASSSILREKLFF.

The chain is built from TRBV28 and TRBJ2-3; 11 bases are a match to TRBD1. Germline V gene lookup returns CDR1 MDHEN and CDR2 SYDVKM. V trimming: 5 bases; J trimming: 4 bases; junction bases outside the gene matches: 8. The CDR3 is 16 amino acids. This CDR3 reads CASSHPGQGVPDTQYF. DNA for the CDR3: TGTGCCAGCAGTCACCCGGGACAGGGGGTTCCAGATACGCAGTATTTT.

This rearrangement joins TRBV5-5 to TRBJ2-7; 8 nucleotides align to TRBD1. Per germline, CDR1 SGHKS and CDR2 YYEKEE (reference sequence). V lost 4 bases, J lost 3 bases, and 9 bases stayed unmatched. This CDR3 contains 15 residues. Written as DNA, the CDR3 is TGTGCCAGCAGCCCCTTCCCGGGACAGGTCTACGAGCAGTACTTC. As protein: CASSPFPGQVYEQYF.

The chain links TRBV7-2 to TRBJ1-1, with TRBD1 matching over 10 bases. CDR3 length equals 16 residues. V shed 5 bases and J 4 bases; nucleotides not matched to a gene: 10. Germline CDR1 and CDR2: SGHTA and FQGNSA. CDR3 DNA sequence: TGTGCCAGCAGCCAGTACGGGACAGGGGCTGCCACTGAAGCTTTCTTT. Protein sequence: CASSQYGTGAATEAFF.

CDR3 in amino acids: CATSKEPTGGADYGYTF. CDR3 nucleotides: TGTGCCACCAGTAAAGAACCTACAGGGGGCGCGGACTATGGCTACACCTTC. The J gene is TRBJ1-2, the V gene TRBV15; 9 bases agree with TRBD1. The CDR3 is 17 residues long. V was pared by 6 bases and J by 3 bases, with 14 bases of the junction left unmatched. Germline-derived CDR1 and CDR2 are LNHNV and YYDKDF (reference sequence).

V is TRBV7-2 and J is TRBJ2-2; no clear D gene. The CDR3 is 14 amino acids. In germline, CDR1 is SGHTA, CDR2 FQGNSA. V lost 5 bases and J lost 1, with 8 bases in between. CDR3 nucleotide sequence: TGTGCCAGCAGCCGAGAGCGGAACACCGGGGAGCTGTTTTTT. Its protein is CASSRERNTGELFF. Looking up the rest from reference TRBV7-2 and TRBJ2-2 gives the full variable domain: GAGVSQSPSNKVTEKGKDVELRCDPISGHTALYWYRQSLGQGLEFLIYFQGNSAPDKSGLPSDRFSAERTGGSVSTLTIQRTQQEDSAVYLCASSRERNTGELFFGEGSRLTVL.

This chain links TRBV5-6 with TRBJ2-2; the D is unclear. Germline loops: CDR1 SGHDT, CDR2 YYEEEE. There are 12 residues in the CDR3. Trimming took 4 bases from V and 3 from J, leaving 4 bases between them. The CDR3 DNA follows: TGTGCCAGCAGCCGCTACACCGGGGAGCTGTTTTTT. It yields the protein CASSRYTGELFF.

The chain uses TRBV19 and TRBJ1-2; D remains ambiguous. Trimming shortened V by 8 bases and J by 7 bases, and 14 bases separated the two germline ends. Germline V lookup: CDR1 LNHDA, CDR2 SQIVND (reference sequence). CDR3 length: 12 amino acids. The CDR3 DNA reads TGTGCCAGTGGAACGGGCTTGACTGGCTACACCTTC. Amino acid sequence: CASGTGLTGYTF. The full variable domain, completed using reference TRBV19 and TRBJ1-2, is DGGITQSPKYLFRKEGQNVTLSCEQNLNHDAMYWYRQDPGQGLRLIYYSQIVNDFQKGDIAEGYSVSREKKESFPLTVTSAQKNPTAFYLCASGTGLTGYTFGSGTRLTVV.

The chain carries TRBV7-8 and TRBJ2-3; 8 bases fit TRBD2. J gave up 2 bases and V 6 bases, and 13 bases lay outside the gene matches. Germline V gene sequence: CDR1 SGHVS, CDR2 FQNEAQ. The CDR3 loop spans 17 amino acids. The CDR3 loop reads CASRGGLGLAYTDTQYF. CDR3 coding DNA: TGTGCCAGCAGGGGAGGCCTCGGACTAGCTTACACAGATACGCAGTATTTT.

This clone was detected only once. The chain couples TRBV28 to TRBJ2-1; TRBD2 matches at 9 bases. Germline-derived CDR1 and CDR2 are MDHEN and SYDVKM. V lost 11 bases and J lost 5; bases outside the gene matches: 10. The CDR3 covers 14 residues. The CDR3, as DNA: TGTGCCGGGGGGGACCTAGCGGGAAACAATGAGCAGTTCTTC. Translated, it gives CAGGDLAGNNEQFF.

This chain uses TRBV19 with TRBJ2-7, with a possible D match to TRBD2 (5 bases). V shed 5 bases and J shed 4 bases, with 15 bases lying between them. The CDR3 covers 14 residues. Germline V gene sequence: CDR1 LNHDA, CDR2 SQIVND (reference sequence). This CDR3 reads CASSSGFRTYEQYF. The CDR3 bases are TGTGCCAGTAGTTCCGGCTTTCGGACTTACGAGCAGTACTTC. The whole variable domain, remainder taken from reference TRBV19 and TRBJ2-7, is DGGITQSPKYLFRKEGQNVTLSCEQNLNHDAMYWYRQDPGQGLRLIYYSQIVNDFQKGDIAEGYSVSREKKESFPLTVTSAQKNPTAFYLCASSSGFRTYEQYFGPGTRLTVT.

The genes are TRBV5-5 and TRBJ2-1; TRBD2 agrees at 13 bases. The trim removed 3 bases at V and 3 bases at J, leaving 12 bases unmatched. Germline loops: CDR1 SGHKS, CDR2 YYEKEE (reference sequence). CDR3 size: 19 residues. The DNA for the CDR3 is TGTGCCAGCAGCTCACTGGGACTAGCGGGACCCCGTAACTACAATGAGCAGTTCTTC. Amino acid sequence: CASSSLGLAGPRNYNEQFF. The whole variable domain, filled in from reference TRBV5-5 and TRBJ2-1, reads DAGVTQSPTHLIKTRGQQVTLRCSPISGHKSVSWYQQVLGQGPQFIFQYYEKEERGRGNFPDRFSARQFPNYSSELNVNALLLGDSALYLCASSSLGLAGPRNYNEQFFGPGTRLTVL.

The chain carries TRBV28 and TRBJ2-3; TRBD1 matches at 7 bases. CDR1 is MDHEN, CDR2 SYDVKM, per germline. The CDR3 spans 17 residues. V lost 7 bases to trimming and J lost 3 bases; unmatched junction nucleotides: 16. CDR3 in DNA: TGTGCCAGCACCACCATGACAGGGCTCCCAAGAACAGATACGCAGTATTTT. Translated: CASTTMTGLPRTDTQYF.

The chain joins TRBV12-5 to TRBJ2-7, with a tentative D call TRBD1 (6 bases). Trimming took off 4 bases at V and 5 bases at J, with 21 bases between the two ends. Germline CDR1 LGHNT, CDR2 FRNRAP. This CDR3 comprises 16 residues. The CDR3 nucleotides are TGTGCTAGTGGTTCGACCTATCGGACAGAGACCAACGAGCAGTACTTC. It encodes CASGSTYRTETNEQYF.

V gene TRBV7-9 combines with J gene TRBJ2-5; 8 bases are a match to TRBD1. This CDR3 comprises 14 residues. The V gene end was trimmed by 5 bases and the J gene end by 4 bases; junction bases not matched to a gene: 6. CDR1 and CDR2 (germline): SEHNR, FQNEAQ (reference sequence). CDR3 coding DNA: TGTGCCAGCAGCCCATTCAGGGGGCGAGAGACCCAGTACTTC. Translating it yields CASSPFRGRETQYF.

The chain is built from TRBV14 and TRBJ1-2, with D hard to call. This CDR3 comprises 15 residues. The germline gives CDR1 SGHDN, CDR2 FVKESK. V gave up 6 bases and J gave up 0 bases, with 14 bases separating them. CDR3 residues: CASRPLGGPNYGYTF. The CDR3, as DNA: TGTGCCAGCAGACCCTTAGGAGGCCCTAACTATGGCTACACCTTC.

The chain uses TRBV5-1 and TRBJ1-1; no firm D call. The CDR3 is 14 amino acids. Trimming cost V 0 bases and J 1 base, with 7 bases left between them. Germline V CDR1 and CDR2: SGHRS, YFSETQ. The CDR3 loop is CASSLDRTNTEAFF. CDR3 bases: TGCGCCAGCAGCTTGGACAGAACGAACACTGAAGCTTTCTTT. Based on the CDR3 plus reference TRBV5-1 and TRBJ1-1, the full variable domain is KAGVTQTPRYLIKTRGQQVTLSCSPISGHRSVSWYQQTPGQGLQFLFEYFSETQRNKGNFPGRFSGRQFSNSRSEMNVSTLELGDSALYLCASSLDRTNTEAFFGQGTRLTVV.

V gene TRBV5-1 combines with J gene TRBJ2-2; no clear D. The CDR3 length is 15 residues. V lost 0 bases and J 2 bases, leaving 8 bases between the germline ends. Germline-derived CDR1 and CDR2 are SGHRS and YFSETQ. The CDR3 loop reads CASSLDRINTGELFF. The CDR3 nucleotides are TGCGCCAGCAGCTTGGACAGAATAAACACCGGGGAGCTGTTTTTT.

This clone was observed a handful of times. The rearrangement links TRBV10-3 to TRBJ1-1, with a weak D call TRBD1 (6 bases). This CDR3 has 12 amino acids. V lost 0 bases, J lost 11 bases, and 10 bases lay in between. Germline assignment: CDR1 ENHRY and CDR2 SYGVKD. CDR3 residues: CAISESTGRAFF. The CDR3 DNA reads TGTGCCATCAGTGAGTCGACAGGTAGGGCTTTCTTT.

The chain joins TRBV23-1 to TRBJ1-1; no definite D call. TRBV23-1 is placed among ORFs of uncertain function. Trimming removed 2 bases at V and 0 bases at J, with 13 bases between. This CDR3 contains 16 residues. The CDR3 DNA reads as TGCGCCAGCAGTCAACCCGAAACTGCGATGAACACTGAAGCTTTCTTT. Encoded protein: CASSQPETAMNTEAFF.

The gene calls are TRBV14 and TRBJ2-6, with TRBD1 matching over 11 bases. J gave up 2 bases and V 4 bases, and 7 bases lay outside the gene matches. The germline gives CDR1 SGHDN, CDR2 FVKESK. The CDR3 loop spans 18 amino acids. CDR3 region: CASSPWGTGGAGANVLTF. The CDR3 coding sequence is TGTGCCAGCAGCCCTTGGGGGACAGGGGGAGCTGGGGCCAACGTCCTGACTTTC.

V is TRBV2 and J is TRBJ1-1, with D possibly TRBD1 on 6 matching bases. Trimming pared 6 bases from V and 4 bases from J, leaving 15 bases between. The CDR3 spans 14 residues. The germline V gene has CDR1 SNHLY and CDR2 FYNNEI. The CDR3 spells CASRQEQGFTEAFF. The CDR3 DNA is TGTGCCAGCAGGCAAGAACAGGGCTTCACTGAAGCTTTCTTT.